This T cell receptor (beta chain) came from a study of blood T cell repertoires in COVID-19 (dated by TCRdb to 2020 to 2021). Regarding the complete study: The collaborator samples originated in the United States, Italy and Spain and spanned the acute and convalescent phases of COVID-19. The prospective study material was composed of cDNA or gDNA derived from T cells, B-cell-depleted T cells, or PBMCs. Subjects who had been exposed to COVID-19, were actively infected with it, or had recovered from it provided the deeply sampled blood TCRbeta repertoires that made up the dataset. The repertoires were released in a freely available public database meant as a resource for research on the immune response to SARS-CoV-2. The samples were drawn from the first 160 participants of the ongoing ImmuneRACE study and from more than 1,000 subjects provided by 6 global collaborators. A de-identified subject ID, COVID-19 status, age in years and sex were almost always included in the sample metadata. Where HLA class I and class II types were available, the types were taken from metadata supplied by the sample provider, not from assay-based typing. What the research found in general, with its limitations: Clinical and demographic metadata were provided uncurated, with the amount varying by source and participant.

Whole blood was collected in K2EDTA tubes by collaborating institutions according to the institutions' own protocols. For TCRbeta analysis, collaborator samples were shipped as frozen whole blood, as isolated PBMCs, or as DNA extracted from either sample type. The immunoSEQ Assay, a bias-controlled multiplex PCR, was used to amplify TCRbeta CDR3 regions from genomic DNA. In the source study's methods: The number of nucleated cells in each sample was estimated from the amplification of reference gene primers within the assay. To quantify the absolute abundance of each unique TCRbeta CDR3 rearrangement, sequence reads were collapsed and filtered. For each sample, productive Simpson clonality was calculated as the square root of Simpson's diversity index across productive rearrangements. This is the immuneACCESS table as TCRdb keeps it, with only in-frame sequences that have V and J called. A part of the clones is gone; compared with another copy, unresolved V genes explain less than half, and the rest is unexplained. D and trimming were read from the DNA, whereas the V and J calls and clone size are those reported in that table. In this sample the table shows approximately 31,000 clones, around 85% of which occur a single time. Together, the top ten hold about 5.5% of the sample.

About this clone: No antigen is known for it. The record has no base qualities; no much larger clone is one base away.

Relative to germline, V is 2 bases shorter and J is 4 bases shorter, with 11 bases between their ends. From a lookup of the germline V gene, CDR1 and CDR2 are SGHTA and FQGTGA. The CDR3 measures 15 amino acids from cysteine to phenylalanine. The only DNA kept is the CDR3, 45 bases in frame from the first base. This chain joins TRBV7-3 to TRBJ2-2; the D gene is perhaps TRBD2, from 6 matching bases. Sequencing input: peripheral blood. The source is a woman aged 80 or older with active or convalescent COVID-19. The CDR3 sequence is CASSLSEGVTGELFF. The nucleotides are TGTGCCAGCAGCTTATCGGAGGGAGTCACCGGGGAGCTGTTTTTT.